This TCR beta chain was profiled in a study of T cell responses to AZD1222 COVID-19 vaccine. Study-level results: Baseline seropositivity occurred in only 5 or 6 AZD1222 recipients. Regions 160-218 and 743-854 dominated among vaccine-associated CD4 TCRs spanning spike. There were repertoire samples only from the period after the peak T cell response. Reports indicate that nearly half of spike-specific TCRs are directed at unmutated variant regions.

Germline CDR1 is WSHSY and CDR2 is SAAADI. V trimming: 4 bases; J trimming: 3 bases; junction bases outside the gene matches: 5. The CDR3 runs to 14 residues. Sequenced by immunoSEQ multiplex PCR; TCRdb stores in-frame clones only, minus some. This sample has tens of thousands of clones; about 91% occur once, and the top ten carry approximately 5.6%. This clone was detected only a few times. The antigen is undetermined. The sequence derives from an adult in good health. The chain combines TRBV10-2 with TRBJ2-7; 8 nucleotides line up with TRBD1. The source was peripheral blood, collected on day 0 of AZD1222 vaccination. This chain's CDR3 is CASSGVQGVYEQYF. The CDR3 nucleotides are TGCGCCAGCAGTGGAGTACAGGGGGTCTACGAGCAGTACTTC.